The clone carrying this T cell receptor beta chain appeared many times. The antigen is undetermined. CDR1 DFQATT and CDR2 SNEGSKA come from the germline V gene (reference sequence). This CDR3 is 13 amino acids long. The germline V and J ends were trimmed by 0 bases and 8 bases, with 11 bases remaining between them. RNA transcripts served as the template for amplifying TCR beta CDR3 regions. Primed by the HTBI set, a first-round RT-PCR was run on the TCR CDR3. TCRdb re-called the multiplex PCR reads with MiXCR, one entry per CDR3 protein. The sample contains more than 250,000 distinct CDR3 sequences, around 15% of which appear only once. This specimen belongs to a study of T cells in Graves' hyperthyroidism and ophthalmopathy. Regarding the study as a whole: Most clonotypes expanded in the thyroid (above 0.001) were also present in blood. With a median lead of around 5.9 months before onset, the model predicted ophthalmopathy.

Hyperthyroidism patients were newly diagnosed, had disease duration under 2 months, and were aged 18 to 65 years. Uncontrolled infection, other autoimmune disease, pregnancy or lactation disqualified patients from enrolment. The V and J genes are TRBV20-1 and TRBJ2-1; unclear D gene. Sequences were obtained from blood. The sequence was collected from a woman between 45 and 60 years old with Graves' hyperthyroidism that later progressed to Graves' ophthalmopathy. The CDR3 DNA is TGCAGTGCTAGAGATTTTAGCCGGGATGAGCAGTTCTTC. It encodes CSARDFSRDEQFF.